This T cell receptor (beta chain) was recorded in a study of T cell repertoires in cytomegalovirus infection. Study-wide findings and caveats: Summed public TCR beta family frequency identified CMV carriers bearing the relevant HLA.

TCRdb re-called the reads with MiXCR, one entry per CDR3 protein. The sample includes fewer than 550,000 distinct CDR3 sequences, less than 30% of them seen just once. This clonotype was seen repeatedly, ten times or more. The antigen is not known. Trimming removed 5 bases from V and 5 bases from J; junction bases left unmatched: 11. The CDR3 has 16 residues. Input material: PBMCs. The chain combines TRBV12-3 or TRBV12-4 with TRBJ2-2; 7 nucleotides agree with TRBD2. The TCR comes from a human donor in good health (CMV status not recorded). Some clones in this sample may be carry-over from other donors' samples. This CDR3 is CASSTPGLLRTGELFF. In nucleotides, the CDR3 is TGTGCCAGCAGTACCCCGGGACTACTCAGAACCGGGGAGCTGTTTTTT.